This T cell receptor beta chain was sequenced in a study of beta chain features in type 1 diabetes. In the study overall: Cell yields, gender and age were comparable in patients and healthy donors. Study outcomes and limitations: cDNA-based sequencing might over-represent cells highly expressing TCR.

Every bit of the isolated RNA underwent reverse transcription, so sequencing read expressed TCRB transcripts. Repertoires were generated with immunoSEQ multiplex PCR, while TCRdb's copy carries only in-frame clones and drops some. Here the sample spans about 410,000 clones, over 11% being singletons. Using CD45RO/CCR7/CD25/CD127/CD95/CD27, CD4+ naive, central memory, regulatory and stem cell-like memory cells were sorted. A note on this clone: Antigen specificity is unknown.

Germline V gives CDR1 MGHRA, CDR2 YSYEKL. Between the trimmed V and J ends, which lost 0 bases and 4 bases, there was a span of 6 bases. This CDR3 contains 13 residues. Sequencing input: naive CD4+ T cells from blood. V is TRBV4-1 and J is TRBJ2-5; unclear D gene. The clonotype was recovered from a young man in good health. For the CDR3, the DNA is TGCGCCAGCAGCCAAGATCAACGAGAGACCCAGTACTTC. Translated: CASSQDQRETQYF.